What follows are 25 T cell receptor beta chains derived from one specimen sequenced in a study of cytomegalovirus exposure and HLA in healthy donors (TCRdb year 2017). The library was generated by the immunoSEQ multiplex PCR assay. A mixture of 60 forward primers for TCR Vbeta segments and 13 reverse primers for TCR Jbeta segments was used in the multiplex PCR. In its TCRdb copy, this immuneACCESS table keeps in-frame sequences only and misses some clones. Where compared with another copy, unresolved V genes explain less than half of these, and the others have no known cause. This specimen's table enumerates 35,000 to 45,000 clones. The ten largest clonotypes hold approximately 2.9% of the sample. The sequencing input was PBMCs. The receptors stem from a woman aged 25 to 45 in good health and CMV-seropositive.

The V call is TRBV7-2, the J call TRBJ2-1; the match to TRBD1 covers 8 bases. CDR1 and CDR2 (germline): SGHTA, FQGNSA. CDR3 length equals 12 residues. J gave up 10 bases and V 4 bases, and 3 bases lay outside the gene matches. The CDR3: CASSYRGEEQFF. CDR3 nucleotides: TGTGCCAGCAGCTACAGGGGGGAAGAGCAGTTCTTC. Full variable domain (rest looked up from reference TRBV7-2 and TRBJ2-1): GAGVSQSPSNKVTEKGKDVELRCDPISGHTALYWYRQSLGQGLEFLIYFQGNSAPDKSGLPSDRFSAERTGGSVSTLTIQRTQQEDSAVYLCASSYRGEEQFFGPGTRLTVL.

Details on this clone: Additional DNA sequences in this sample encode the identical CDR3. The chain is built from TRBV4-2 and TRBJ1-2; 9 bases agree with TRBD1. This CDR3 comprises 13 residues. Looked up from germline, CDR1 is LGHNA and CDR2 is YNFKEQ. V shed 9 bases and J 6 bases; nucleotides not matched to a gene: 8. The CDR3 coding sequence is TGTGCCAGTAGCGAGAGGACAGGGGATGGCTACACCTTC. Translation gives CASSERTGDGYTF.

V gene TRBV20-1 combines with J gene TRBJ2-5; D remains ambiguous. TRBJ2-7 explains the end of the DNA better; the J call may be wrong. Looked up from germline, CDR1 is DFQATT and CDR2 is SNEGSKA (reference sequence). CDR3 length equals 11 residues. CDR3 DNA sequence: TGCAGTGCTAGAGAGACTCGCGAGCAGTACTTC. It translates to CSARETREQYF.

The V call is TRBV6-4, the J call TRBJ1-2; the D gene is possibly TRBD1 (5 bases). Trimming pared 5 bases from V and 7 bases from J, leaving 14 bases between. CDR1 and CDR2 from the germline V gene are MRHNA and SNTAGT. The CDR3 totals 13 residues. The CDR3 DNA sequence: TGTGCCAGCAGTACTCAGGGAATAGGTGGCTACACCTTC. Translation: CASSTQGIGGYTF.

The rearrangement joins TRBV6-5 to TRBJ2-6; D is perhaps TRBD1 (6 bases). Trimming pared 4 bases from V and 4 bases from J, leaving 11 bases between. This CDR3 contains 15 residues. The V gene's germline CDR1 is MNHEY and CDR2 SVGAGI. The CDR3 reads CASSWQGTGANVLTF. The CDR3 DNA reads TGTGCCAGCAGTTGGCAGGGGACCGGGGCCAACGTCCTGACTTTC.

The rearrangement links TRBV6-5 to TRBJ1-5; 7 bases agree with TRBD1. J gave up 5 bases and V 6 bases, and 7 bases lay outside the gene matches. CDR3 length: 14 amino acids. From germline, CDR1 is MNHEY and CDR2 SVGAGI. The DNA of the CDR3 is TGTGCCAGCAGAACAGGACAGGCCGATCAGCCCCAGCATTTT. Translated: CASRTGQADQPQHF.

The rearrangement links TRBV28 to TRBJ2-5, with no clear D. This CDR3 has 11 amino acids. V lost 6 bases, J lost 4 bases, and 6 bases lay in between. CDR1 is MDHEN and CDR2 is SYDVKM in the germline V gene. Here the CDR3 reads CASRSIETQYF. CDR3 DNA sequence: TGTGCCAGCAGGTCAATAGAGACCCAGTACTTC.

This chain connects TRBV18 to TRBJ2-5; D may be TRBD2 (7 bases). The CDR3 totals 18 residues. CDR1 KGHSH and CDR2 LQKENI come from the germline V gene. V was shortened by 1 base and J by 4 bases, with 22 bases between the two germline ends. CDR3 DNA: TGTGCCAGCTCACCACTCAATCCCTTCGCGGGGGCGGGAGAGACCCAGTACTTC. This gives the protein CASSPLNPFAGAGETQYF.

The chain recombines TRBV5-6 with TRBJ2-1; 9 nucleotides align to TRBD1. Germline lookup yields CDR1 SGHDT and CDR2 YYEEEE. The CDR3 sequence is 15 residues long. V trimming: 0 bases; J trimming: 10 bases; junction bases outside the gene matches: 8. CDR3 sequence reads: CASSLGANRGQEQFF. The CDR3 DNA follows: TGTGCCAGCAGCTTGGGGGCTAACAGGGGGCAGGAGCAGTTCTTC. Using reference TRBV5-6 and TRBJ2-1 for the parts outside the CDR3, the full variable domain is DAGVTQSPTHLIKTRGQQVTLRCSPKSGHDTVSWYQQALGQGPQFIFQYYEEEERQRGNFPDRFSGHQFPNYSSELNVNALLLGDSALYLCASSLGANRGQEQFFGPGTRLTVL.

This chain's CDR3 is CASSPRDFSYEQYF. The CDR3 bases are TGTGCCAGCAGCCCACGGGACTTCTCCTACGAGCAGTACTTC. The rearrangement joins TRBV5-6 to TRBJ2-7, with D maybe TRBD2 (6 bases). Germline CDR1 SGHDT, CDR2 YYEEEE. CDR3 length: 14 residues. V gave up 4 bases and J gave up 0 bases, with 11 bases separating them. Looking up the rest from reference TRBV5-6 and TRBJ2-7 gives the full variable domain: DAGVTQSPTHLIKTRGQQVTLRCSPKSGHDTVSWYQQALGQGPQFIFQYYEEEERQRGNFPDRFSGHQFPNYSSELNVNALLLGDSALYLCASSPRDFSYEQYFGPGTRLTVT.

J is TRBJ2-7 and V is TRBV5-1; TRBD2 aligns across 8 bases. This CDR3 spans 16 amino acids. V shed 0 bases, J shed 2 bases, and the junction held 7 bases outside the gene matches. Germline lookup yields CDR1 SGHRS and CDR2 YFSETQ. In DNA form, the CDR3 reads TGCGCCAGCAGCTTGGATCCAAGCGGGGGCACCTACGAGCAGTACTTC. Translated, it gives CASSLDPSGGTYEQYF.

CDR3 sequence reads: CASSIGQRGGEQHF. The CDR3, as DNA: TGTGCCAGTAGTATAGGACAGCGGGGGGGGGAACAGCATTTT. The chain links TRBV19 to TRBJ1-5; tentative D call: TRBD1 (5 bases). The V and J ends lost 1 base and 13 bases respectively, with 17 bases between them. Germline-derived CDR1 and CDR2 are LNHDA and SQIVND (reference sequence). CDR3 length equals 14 residues.

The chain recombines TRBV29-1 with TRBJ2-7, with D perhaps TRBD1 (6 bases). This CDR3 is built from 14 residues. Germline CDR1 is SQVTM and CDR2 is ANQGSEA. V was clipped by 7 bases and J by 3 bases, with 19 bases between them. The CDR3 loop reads CSARRDNTDYEQYF. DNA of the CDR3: TGCAGCGCCAGAAGGGACAATACTGACTACGAGCAGTACTTC.

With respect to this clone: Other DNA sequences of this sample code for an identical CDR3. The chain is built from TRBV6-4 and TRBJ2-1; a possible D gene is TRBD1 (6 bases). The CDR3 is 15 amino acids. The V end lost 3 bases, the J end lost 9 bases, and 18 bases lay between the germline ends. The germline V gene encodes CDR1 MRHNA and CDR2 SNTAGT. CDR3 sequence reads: CASSESTGIVGEQFF. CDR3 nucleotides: TGTGCCAGCAGTGAGAGTACAGGGATAGTGGGTGAGCAGTTCTTC.

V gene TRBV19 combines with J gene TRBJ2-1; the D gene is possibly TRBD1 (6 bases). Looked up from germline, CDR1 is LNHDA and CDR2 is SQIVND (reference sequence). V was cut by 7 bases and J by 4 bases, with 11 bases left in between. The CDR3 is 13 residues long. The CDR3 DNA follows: TGTGCCAGTAAAGCAGGGGAGTACAATGAGCAGTTCTTC. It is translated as CASKAGEYNEQFF. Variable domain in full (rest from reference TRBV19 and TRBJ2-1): DGGITQSPKYLFRKEGQNVTLSCEQNLNHDAMYWYRQDPGQGLRLIYYSQIVNDFQKGDIAEGYSVSREKKESFPLTVTSAQKNPTAFYLCASKAGEYNEQFFGPGTRLTVL.

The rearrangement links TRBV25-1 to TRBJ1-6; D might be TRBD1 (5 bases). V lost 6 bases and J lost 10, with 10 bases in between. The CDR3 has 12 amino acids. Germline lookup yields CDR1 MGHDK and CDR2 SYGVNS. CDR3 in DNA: TGTGCCAGCAGACAGGAAGGCTCACCCCTCCACTTT. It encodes CASRQEGSPLHF.

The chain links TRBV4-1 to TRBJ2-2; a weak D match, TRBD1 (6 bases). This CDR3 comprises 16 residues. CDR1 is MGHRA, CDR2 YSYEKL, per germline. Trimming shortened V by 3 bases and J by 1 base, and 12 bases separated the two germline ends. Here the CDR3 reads CASSQRGHLNTGELFF. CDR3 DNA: TGCGCCAGCAGCCAGAGGGGACACCTGAACACCGGGGAGCTGTTTTTT.

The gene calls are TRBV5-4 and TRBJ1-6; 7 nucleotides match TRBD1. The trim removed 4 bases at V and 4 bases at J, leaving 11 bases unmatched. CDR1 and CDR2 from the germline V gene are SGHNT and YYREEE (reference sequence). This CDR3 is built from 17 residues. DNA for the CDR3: TGTGCCAGCAGCACAGACAGGGCCCTTATTTATAATTCACCCCTCCACTTT. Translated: CASSTDRALIYNSPLHF.

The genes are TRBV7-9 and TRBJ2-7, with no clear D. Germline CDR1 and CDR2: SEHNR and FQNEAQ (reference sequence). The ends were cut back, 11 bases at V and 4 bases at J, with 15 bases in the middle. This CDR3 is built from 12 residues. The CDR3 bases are TGTGCCTCGTCACGGGTGGAGTACGAGCAGTACTTC. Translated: CASSRVEYEQYF.

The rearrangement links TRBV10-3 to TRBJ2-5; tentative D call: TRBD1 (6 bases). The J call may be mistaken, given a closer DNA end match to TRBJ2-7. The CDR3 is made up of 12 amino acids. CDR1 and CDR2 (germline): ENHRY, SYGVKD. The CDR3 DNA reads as TGTGCCATCAAGTCATCAGGGGACGAGCAGTACTTC. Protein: CAIKSSGDEQYF.

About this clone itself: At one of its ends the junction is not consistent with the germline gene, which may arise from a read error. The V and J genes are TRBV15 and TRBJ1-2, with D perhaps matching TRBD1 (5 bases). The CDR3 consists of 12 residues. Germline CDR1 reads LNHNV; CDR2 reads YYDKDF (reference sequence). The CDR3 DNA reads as TGTGCCACCAGCAGAGATCAATCCAGGGTTAGTTTC. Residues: CATSRDQSRVSF.

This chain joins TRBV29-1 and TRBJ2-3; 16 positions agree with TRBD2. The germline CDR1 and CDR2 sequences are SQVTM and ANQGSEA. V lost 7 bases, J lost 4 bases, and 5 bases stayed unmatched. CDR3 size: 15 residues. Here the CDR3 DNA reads TGCAGCGCCCTGGGACTAGCGGGGGGGGCAGATACGCAGTATTTT. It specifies CSALGLAGGADTQYF.

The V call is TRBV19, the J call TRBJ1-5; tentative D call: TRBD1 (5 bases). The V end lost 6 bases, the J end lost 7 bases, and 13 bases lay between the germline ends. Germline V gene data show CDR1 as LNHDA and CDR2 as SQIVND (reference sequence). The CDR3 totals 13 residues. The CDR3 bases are TGTGCCAGTAGAGACAGAATAAGCCAGCCCCAGCATTTT. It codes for CASRDRISQPQHF.

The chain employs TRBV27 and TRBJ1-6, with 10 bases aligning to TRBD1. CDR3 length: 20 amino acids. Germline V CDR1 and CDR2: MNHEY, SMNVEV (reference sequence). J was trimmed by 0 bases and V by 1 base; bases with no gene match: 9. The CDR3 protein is CASSLLSVGQGSSYNSPLHF. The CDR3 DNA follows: TGTGCCAGCAGTTTATTATCGGTGGGACAGGGGAGCTCCTATAATTCACCCCTCCACTTT.

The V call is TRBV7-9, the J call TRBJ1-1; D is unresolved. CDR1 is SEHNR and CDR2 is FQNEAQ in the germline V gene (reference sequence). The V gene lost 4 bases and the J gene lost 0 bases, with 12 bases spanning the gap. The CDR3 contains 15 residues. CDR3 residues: CASSYSSRLNTEAFF. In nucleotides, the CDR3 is TGTGCCAGCAGCTACAGTTCACGATTGAACACTGAAGCTTTCTTT.